This is a list of T cell receptor beta chains from one sample in a study of long-term antiretroviral therapy in people with HIV. The assay was immunoSEQ multiplex PCR, and TCRdb's table has in-frame clones only and misses some. Seen here are roughly 19,000 clones, approximately 90% observed once, and the top ten hold around 4%. Sequencing used unsorted PBMCs, obtained 2.1 years after starting antiretroviral therapy. All receptors derive from a man between 18 and 29 years old with HIV. The CDR3 runs from the conserved cysteine through the conserved F or W. A D gene is named only where the DNA matches it firmly. A row's size may be missing; if present it is once, few, many or a size class.

>-|-|TRBV6-6|TRBJ2-7
CASSYGGSEQYF
TGTGCCAGCAGTTACGGGGGGTCCGAGCAGTACTTC
>-|-|TRBV7-6|TRBJ1-4
CASSSLGAREKLFF
TGTGCCAGCAGTTCATTAGGGGCCCGTGAAAAACTGTTTTTT
>TRBD2|-|TRBV9|TRBJ2-3
CASSLAGGPVDTQYF
TGTGCCAGCAGCCTAGCGGGAGGGCCCGTAGATACGCAGTATTTT
>-|-|TRBV28|TRBJ2-7
CASSSPGVGPYEQYF
TGTGCCAGCAGTTCTCCAGGGGTCGGACCCTACGAGCAGTACTTC
>-|-|TRBV5-6|TRBJ2-7
CASYRESSYEQYF
TGTGCCAGTTACAGGGAGAGCTCCTACGAGCAGTACTTC
>TRBD1|-|TRBV19|TRBJ1-3
CASSIYRTGTGNTIYF
TGTGCCAGTAGTATCTATAGGACAGGGACTGGAAACACCATATATTTT
>-|few|TRBV7-9|TRBJ2-7
CASSSQGREQYF
TGTGCCAGCAGCTCACAAGGCCGCGAGCAGTACTTC
>-|-|TRBV7-9|TRBJ2-7
CASSSPGVGYEQYF
TGTGCCAGCAGCTCCCCGGGAGTGGGCTACGAGCAGTACTTC
>TRBD1|-|TRBV2|TRBJ1-5
CATAGQGNQPQHF
TGTGCCACCGCCGGACAGGGGAATCAGCCCCAGCATTTT
>-|-|TRBV4-3|TRBJ1-1
CASSQEDGPYTEAFF
TGCGCCAGCAGCCAAGAGGACGGACCATACACTGAAGCTTTCTTT
>-|large|TRBV6-5|TRBJ2-7
CASSYDRNNYEQYF
TGTGCCAGCAGTTACGATAGGAACAACTACGAGCAGTACTTC
>TRBD2|once|TRBV19|TRBJ2-7
CASSMRGSGYEQYF
TGTGCCAGTAGTATGCGCGGGAGTGGCTACGAGCAGTACTTC
>-|-|TRBV13|TRBJ2-7
CASSLGQGDPYEQYF
TGTGCCAGCAGCTTAGGACAGGGCGACCCCTACGAGCAGTACTTC
>TRBD1|-|TRBV19|TRBJ2-1
CASKRGQVFYEQFF
TGTGCCAGTAAAAGGGGGCAGGTTTTCTATGAGCAGTTCTTC
>-|-|TRBV4-2|TRBJ1-5
CASSQEALSQPQHF
TGTGCCAGCAGCCAAGAGGCGCTCAGCCAGCCCCAGCATTTT
>-|-|TRBV9|TRBJ1-1
CASSVRAGLRAEAFF
TGTGCCAGCAGCGTAAGGGCAGGGCTTCGCGCTGAAGCTTTCTTT